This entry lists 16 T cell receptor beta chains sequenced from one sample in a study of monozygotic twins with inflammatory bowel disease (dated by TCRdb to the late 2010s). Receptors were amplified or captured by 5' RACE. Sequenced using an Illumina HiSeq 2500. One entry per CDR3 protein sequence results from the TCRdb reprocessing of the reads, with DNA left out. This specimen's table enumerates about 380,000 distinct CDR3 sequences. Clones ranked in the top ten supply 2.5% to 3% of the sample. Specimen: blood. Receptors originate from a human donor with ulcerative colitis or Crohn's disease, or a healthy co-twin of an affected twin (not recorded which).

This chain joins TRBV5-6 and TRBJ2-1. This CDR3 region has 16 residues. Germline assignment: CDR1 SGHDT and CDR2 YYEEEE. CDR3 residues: CASSLASGGANNEQFF.

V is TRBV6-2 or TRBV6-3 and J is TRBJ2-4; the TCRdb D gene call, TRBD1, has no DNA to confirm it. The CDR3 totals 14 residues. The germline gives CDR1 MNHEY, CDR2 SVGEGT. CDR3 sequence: CASTNRQAQNIQYF.

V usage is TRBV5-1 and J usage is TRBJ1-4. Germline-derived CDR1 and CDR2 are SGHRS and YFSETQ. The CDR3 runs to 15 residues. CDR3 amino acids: CASSLVGYTNEKLFF.

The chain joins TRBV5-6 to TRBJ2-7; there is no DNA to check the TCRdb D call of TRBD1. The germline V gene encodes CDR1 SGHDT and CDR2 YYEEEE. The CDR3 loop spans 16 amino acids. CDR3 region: CASSFRTGRFLGEQYF.

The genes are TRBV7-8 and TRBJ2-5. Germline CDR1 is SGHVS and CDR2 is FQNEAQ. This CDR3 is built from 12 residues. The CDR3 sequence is CASSLDSETQYF.

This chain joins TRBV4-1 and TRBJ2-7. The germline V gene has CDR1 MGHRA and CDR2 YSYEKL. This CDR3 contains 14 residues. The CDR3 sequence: CASSQLMSGYEQYF.

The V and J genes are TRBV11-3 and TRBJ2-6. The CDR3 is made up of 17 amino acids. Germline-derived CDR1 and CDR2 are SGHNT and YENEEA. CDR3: CATHGGIENSGANVLTF.

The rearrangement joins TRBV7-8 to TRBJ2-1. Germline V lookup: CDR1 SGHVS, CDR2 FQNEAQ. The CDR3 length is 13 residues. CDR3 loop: CASSGQIYNEQFF.

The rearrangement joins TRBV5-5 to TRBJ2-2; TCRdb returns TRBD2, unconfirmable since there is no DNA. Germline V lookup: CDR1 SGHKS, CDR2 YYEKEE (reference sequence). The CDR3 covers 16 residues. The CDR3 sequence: CASSFGPPKNTGELFF.

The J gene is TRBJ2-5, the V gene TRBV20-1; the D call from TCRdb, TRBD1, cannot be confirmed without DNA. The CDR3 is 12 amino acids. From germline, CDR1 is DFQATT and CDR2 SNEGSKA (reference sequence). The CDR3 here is CSAKGAGETQYF.

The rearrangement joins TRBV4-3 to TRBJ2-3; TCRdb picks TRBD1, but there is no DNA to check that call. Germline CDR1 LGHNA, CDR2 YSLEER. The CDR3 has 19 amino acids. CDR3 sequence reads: CASSQEFGRGATITDTQYF.

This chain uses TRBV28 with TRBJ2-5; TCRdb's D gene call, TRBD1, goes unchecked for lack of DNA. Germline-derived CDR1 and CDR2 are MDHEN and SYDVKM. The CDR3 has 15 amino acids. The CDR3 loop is CASSLSGQIQETQYF.

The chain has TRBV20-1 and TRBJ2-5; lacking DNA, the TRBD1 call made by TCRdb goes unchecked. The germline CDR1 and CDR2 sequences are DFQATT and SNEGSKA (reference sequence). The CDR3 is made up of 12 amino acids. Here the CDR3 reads CSALDRQETQYF.

The CDR3 sequence is CASSYRVGTGQETQYF. This rearrangement joins TRBV6-5 to TRBJ2-5; TCRdb proposes TRBD1, but this gene call is untestable without DNA. Germline values: CDR1 MNHEY, CDR2 SVGAGI. The CDR3 length is 16 residues.

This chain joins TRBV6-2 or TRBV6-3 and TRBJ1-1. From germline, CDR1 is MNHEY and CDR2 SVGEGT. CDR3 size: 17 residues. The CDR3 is CASGDVGGPRQNTEAFF.

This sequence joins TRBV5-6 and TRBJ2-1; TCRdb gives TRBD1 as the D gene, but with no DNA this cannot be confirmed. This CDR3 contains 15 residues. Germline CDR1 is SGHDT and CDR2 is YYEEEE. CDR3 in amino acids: CASSGGPRDLNEQFF.